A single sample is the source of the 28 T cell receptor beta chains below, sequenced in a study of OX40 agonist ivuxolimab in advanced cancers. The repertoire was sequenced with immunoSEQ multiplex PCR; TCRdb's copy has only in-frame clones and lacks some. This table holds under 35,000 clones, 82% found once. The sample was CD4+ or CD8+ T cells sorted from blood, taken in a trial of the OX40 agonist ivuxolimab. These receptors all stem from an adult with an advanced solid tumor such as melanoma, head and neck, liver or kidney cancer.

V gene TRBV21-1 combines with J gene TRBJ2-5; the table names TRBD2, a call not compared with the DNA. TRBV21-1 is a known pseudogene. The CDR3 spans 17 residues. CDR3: CASSSCLAGELLETQYF. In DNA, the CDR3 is TGTGCCAGCAGCAGTTGTCTAGCGGGAGAATTATTAGAGACCCAGTACTTC.

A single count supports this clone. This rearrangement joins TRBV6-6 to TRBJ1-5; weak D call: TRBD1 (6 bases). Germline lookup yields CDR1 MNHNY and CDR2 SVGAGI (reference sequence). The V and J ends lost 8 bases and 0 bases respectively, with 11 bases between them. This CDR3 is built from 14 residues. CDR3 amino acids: CASGNRDSNQPQHF. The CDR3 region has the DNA TGTGCCAGCGGCAACAGGGATAGCAATCAGCCCCAGCATTTT.

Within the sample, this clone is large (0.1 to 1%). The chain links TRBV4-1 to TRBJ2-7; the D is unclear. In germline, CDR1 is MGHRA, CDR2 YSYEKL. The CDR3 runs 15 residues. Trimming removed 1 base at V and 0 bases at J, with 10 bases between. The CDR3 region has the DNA TGCGCCAGCAGCCAAGCTATTGGTAGCTCCTACGAGCAGTACTTC. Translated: CASSQAIGSSYEQYF.

The CDR3 here is CASSLAGPQETQYF. CDR3 nucleotides: TGTGCCAGCAGCTTAGCGGGACCCCAAGAGACCCAGTACTTC. The chain combines TRBV7-9 with TRBJ2-5; perhaps D is TRBD1 or TRBD2 (5 bases each). The CDR3 spans 14 residues. V was shortened by 0 bases and J by 1 base, with 6 bases between the two germline ends. CDR1 SEHNR and CDR2 FQNEAQ come from the germline V gene (reference sequence).

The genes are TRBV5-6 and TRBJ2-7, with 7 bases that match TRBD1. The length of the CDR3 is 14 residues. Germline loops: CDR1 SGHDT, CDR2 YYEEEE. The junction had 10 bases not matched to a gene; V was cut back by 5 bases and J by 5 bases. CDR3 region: CASRSTGADHEQYF. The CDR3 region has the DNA TGTGCCAGCAGATCCACAGGGGCTGATCACGAGCAGTACTTC.

The CDR3 loop is CASSGKLAASRETQYF. Here the CDR3 DNA reads TGTGCCAGCAGTGGGAAACTAGCGGCAAGCCGGGAGACCCAGTACTTC. The chain uses TRBV6-1 and TRBJ2-5; TRBD2 aligns across 8 bases. CDR1 MNHNS and CDR2 SASEGT come from the germline V gene. The CDR3 covers 16 residues. V was pared by 4 bases and J by 5 bases, with 12 bases of the junction left unmatched.

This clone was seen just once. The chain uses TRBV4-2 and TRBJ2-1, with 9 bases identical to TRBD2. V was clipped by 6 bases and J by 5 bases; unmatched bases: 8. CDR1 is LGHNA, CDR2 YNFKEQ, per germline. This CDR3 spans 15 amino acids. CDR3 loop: CASSQAGGLDNEQFF. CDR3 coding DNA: TGTGCCAGCAGTCAGGCGGGGGGGTTGGACAATGAGCAGTTCTTC.

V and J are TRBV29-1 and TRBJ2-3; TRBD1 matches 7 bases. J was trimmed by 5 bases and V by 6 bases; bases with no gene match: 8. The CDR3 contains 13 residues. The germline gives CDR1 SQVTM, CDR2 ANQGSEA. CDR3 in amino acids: CSVERDRVDTQYF. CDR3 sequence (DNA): TGCAGCGTCGAAAGGGACAGAGTAGATACGCAGTATTTT.

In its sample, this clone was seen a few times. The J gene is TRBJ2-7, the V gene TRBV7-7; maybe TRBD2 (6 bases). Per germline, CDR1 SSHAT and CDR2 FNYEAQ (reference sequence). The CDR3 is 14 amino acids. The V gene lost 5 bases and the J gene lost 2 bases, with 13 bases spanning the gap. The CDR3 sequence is CASSLQEGPYEQYF. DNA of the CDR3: TGTGCCAGCAGCCTACAGGAGGGCCCCTACGAGCAGTACTTC.

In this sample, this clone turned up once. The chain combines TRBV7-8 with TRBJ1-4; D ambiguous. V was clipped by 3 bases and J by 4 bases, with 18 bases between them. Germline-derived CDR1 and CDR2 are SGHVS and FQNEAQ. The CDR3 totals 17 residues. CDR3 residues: CASSFQRLVLNNEKLFF. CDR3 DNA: TGTGCCAGCAGCTTTCAGCGACTTGTACTCAATAATGAAAAACTGTTTTTT.

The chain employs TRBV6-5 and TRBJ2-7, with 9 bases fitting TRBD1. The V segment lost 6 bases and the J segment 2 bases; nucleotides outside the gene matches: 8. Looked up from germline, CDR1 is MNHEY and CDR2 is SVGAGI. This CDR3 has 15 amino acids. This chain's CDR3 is CASSLDRGTPYEQYF. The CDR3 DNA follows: TGTGCCAGCAGCCTAGACAGGGGGACTCCCTACGAGCAGTACTTC.

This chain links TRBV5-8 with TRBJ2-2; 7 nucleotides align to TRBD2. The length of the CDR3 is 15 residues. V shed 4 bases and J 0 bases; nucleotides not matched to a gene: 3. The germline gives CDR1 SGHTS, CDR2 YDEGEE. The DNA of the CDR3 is TGTGCCAGCAGCCGCGGGGGTTCGAACACCGGGGAGCTGTTTTTT. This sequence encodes CASSRGGSNTGELFF.

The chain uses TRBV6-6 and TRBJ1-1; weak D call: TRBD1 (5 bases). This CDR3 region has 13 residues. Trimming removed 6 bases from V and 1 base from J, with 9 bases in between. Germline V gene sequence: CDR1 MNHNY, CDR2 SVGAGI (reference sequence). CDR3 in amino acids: CASRRTGNTEAFF. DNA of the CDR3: TGTGCCAGCAGACGAACAGGGAACACTGAAGCTTTCTTT.

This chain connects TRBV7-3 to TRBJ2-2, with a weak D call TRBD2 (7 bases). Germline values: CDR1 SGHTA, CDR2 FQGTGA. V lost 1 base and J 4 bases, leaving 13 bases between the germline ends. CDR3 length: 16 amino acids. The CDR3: CASSLIGRGITGELFF. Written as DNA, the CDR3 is TGTGCCAGCAGCTTAATAGGGAGGGGGATCACCGGGGAGCTGTTTTTT.

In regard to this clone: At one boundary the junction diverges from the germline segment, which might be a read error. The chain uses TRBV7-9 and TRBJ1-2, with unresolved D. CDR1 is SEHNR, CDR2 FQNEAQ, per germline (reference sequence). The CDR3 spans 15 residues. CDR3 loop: CASSPLGQPKYGYTF. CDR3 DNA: TGTGCCAGCAGCCCCCTCGGTCAGCCTAAGTATGGCTACACCTTC.

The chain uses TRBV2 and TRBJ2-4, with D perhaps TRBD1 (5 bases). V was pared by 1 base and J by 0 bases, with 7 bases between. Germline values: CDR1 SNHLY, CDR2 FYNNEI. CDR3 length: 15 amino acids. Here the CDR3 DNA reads TGTGCCAGCAGTGAAGAGGGGTTAGCCAAAAACATTCAGTACTTC. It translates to CASSEEGLAKNIQYF.

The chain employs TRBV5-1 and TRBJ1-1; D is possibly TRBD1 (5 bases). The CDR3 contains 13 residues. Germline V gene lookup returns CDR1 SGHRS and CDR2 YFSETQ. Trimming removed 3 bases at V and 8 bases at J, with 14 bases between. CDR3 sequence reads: CASSSNQGNEAFF. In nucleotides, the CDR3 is TGCGCCAGCAGCTCCAATCAGGGTAACGAAGCTTTCTTT.

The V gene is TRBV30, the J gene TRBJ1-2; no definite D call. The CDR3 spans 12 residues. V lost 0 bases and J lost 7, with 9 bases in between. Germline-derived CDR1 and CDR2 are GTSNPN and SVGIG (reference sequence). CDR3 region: CAWSVSSFGYTF. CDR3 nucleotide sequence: TGTGCCTGGAGTGTTAGTAGTTTTGGCTACACCTTC. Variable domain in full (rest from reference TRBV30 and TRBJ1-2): SQTIHQWPATLVQPVGSPLSLECTVEGTSNPNLYWYRQAAGRGLQLLFYSVGIGQISSEVPQNLSASRPQDRQFILSSKKLLLSDSGFYLCAWSVSSFGYTFGSGTRLTVV.

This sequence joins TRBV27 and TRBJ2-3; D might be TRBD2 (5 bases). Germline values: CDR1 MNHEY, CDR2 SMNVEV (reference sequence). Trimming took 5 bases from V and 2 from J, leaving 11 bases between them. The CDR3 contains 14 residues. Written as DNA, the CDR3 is TGTGCCAGCAGTCCAGGACTCTCCACAGATACGCAGTATTTT. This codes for CASSPGLSTDTQYF.

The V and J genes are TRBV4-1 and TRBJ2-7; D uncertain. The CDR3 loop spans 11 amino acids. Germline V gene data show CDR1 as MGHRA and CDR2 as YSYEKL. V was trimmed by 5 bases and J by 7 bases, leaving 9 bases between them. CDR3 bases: TGCGCCAGCAGCACGGATGGTGAGCAGTACTTC. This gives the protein CASSTDGEQYF.

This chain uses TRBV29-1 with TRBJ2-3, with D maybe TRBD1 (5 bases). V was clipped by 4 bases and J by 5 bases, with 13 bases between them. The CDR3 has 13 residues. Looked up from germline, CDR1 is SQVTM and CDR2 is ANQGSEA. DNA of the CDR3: TGCAGCGTTGGGACAAATCTGGGAGATACGCAGTATTTT. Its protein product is CSVGTNLGDTQYF.

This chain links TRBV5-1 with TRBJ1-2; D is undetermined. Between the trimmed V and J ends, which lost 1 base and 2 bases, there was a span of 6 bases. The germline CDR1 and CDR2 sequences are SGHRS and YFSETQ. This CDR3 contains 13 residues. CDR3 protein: CASSLLANYGYTF. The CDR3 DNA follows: TGCGCCAGCAGCTTGTTGGCAAACTATGGCTACACCTTC. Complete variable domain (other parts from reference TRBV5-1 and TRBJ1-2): KAGVTQTPRYLIKTRGQQVTLSCSPISGHRSVSWYQQTPGQGLQFLFEYFSETQRNKGNFPGRFSGRQFSNSRSEMNVSTLELGDSALYLCASSLLANYGYTFGSGTRLTVV.

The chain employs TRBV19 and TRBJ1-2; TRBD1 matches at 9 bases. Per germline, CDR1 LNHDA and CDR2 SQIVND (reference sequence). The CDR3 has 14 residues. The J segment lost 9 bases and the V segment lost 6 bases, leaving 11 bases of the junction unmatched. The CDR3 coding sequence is TGTGCCAGTAGCCAGCAACAGGGGGCGAGGAGCTACACCTTC. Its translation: CASSQQQGARSYTF.

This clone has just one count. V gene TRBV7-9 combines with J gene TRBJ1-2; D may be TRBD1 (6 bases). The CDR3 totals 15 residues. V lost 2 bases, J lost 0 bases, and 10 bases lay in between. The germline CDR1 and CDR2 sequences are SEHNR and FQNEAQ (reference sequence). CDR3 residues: CASSLMGQSNYGYTF. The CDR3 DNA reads TGTGCCAGCAGCTTAATGGGACAATCTAACTATGGCTACACCTTC.

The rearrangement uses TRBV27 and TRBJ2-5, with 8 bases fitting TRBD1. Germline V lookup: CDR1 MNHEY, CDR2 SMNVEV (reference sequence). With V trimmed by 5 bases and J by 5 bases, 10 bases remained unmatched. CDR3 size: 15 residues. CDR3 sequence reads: CASSRSDRGKETQYF. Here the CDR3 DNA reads TGTGCCAGCAGTCGTTCCGACAGGGGAAAGGAGACCCAGTACTTC.

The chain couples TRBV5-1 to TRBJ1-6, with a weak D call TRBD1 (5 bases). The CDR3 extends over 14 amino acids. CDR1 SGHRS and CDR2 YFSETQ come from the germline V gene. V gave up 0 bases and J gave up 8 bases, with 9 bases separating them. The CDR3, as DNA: TGCGCCAGCAGCTTGGAGGGGATCGATTCACCCCTCCACTTT. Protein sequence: CASSLEGIDSPLHF.

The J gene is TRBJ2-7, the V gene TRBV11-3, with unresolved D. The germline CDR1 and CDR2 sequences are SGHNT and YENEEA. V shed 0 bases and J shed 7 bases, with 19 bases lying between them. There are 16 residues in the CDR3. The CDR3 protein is CASSLDTVQVRWEQYF. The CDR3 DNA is TGTGCCAGCAGCTTAGACACGGTCCAGGTACGGTGGGAGCAGTACTTC.

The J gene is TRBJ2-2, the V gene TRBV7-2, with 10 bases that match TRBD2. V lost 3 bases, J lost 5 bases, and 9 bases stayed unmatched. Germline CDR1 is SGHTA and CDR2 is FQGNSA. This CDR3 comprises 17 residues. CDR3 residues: CASSFQSRTSGTGELFF. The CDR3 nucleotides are TGTGCCAGCAGCTTCCAAAGCCGGACTAGCGGTACCGGGGAGCTGTTTTTT. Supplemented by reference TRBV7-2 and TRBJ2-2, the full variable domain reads GAGVSQSPSNKVTEKGKDVELRCDPISGHTALYWYRQSLGQGLEFLIYFQGNSAPDKSGLPSDRFSAERTGGSVSTLTIQRTQQEDSAVYLCASSFQSRTSGTGELFFGEGSRLTVL.